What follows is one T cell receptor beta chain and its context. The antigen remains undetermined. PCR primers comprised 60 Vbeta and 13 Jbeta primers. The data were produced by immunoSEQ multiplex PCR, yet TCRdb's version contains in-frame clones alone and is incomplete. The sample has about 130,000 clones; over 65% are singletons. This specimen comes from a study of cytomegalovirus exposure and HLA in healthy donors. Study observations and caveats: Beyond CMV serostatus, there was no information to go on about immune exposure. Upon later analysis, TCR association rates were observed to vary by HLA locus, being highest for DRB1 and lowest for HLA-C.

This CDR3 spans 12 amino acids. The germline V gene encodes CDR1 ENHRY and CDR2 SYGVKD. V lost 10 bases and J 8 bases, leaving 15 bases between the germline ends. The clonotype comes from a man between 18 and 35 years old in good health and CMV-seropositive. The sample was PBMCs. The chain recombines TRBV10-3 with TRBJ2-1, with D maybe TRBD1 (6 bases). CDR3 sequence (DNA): TGTGCCAGCAGGGGCGTGGGTCATGAGCAGTTCTTC. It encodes CASRGVGHEQFF.